This TCR beta chain was profiled in a study of T cells in Graves' hyperthyroidism and ophthalmopathy. Findings and limits, study-wide: Researchers report that a 13 V-J model separated ophthalmopathy from stable hyperthyroidism. Within blood appeared most thyroid clonotypes that had expanded above 0.001.

The CDR3 is 13 residues long. The V segment lost 7 bases and the J segment 4 bases; nucleotides outside the gene matches: 4. Germline lookup yields CDR1 SNHLY and CDR2 FYNNEI. Using RNA transcripts as the source, TCR beta CDR3 regions were amplified. A set of HTBI primers served as the primers for a first-round RT-PCR of the TCR CDR3. One entry per CDR3 protein, called by TCRdb with MiXCR from the multiplex PCR reads. Here the sample spans about 360,000 distinct CDR3 sequences, approximately 13% being singletons. Out of 10 ml of fresh peripheral blood came the PBMCs. About this clonotype itself: No antigen is known for it.

The material sequenced was blood. The receptor was isolated from a woman aged 18-35 years with Graves' hyperthyroidism. The chain joins TRBV2 to TRBJ2-3, with 8 bases that match TRBD2. Here the CDR3 reads CASTREASDTQYF. The DNA of the CDR3 is TGTGCCAGCACGCGGGAGGCCTCAGATACGCAGTATTTT.